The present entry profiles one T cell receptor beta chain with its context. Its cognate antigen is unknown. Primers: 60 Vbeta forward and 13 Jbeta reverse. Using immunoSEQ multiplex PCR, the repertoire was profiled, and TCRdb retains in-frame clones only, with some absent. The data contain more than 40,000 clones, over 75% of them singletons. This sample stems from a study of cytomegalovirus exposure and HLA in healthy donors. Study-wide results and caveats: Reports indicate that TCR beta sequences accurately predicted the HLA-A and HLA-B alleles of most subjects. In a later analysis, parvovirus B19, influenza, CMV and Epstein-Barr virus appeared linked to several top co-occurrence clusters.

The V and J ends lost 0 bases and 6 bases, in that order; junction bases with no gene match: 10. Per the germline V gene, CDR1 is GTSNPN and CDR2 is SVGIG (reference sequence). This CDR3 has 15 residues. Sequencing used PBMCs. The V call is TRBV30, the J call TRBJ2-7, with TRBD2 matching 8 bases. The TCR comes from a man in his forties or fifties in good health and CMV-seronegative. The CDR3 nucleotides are TGTGCCTGGAGTGTAGACGGGGGGGATCTTTCCGAGCAGTACTTC. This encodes CAWSVDGGDLSEQYF.